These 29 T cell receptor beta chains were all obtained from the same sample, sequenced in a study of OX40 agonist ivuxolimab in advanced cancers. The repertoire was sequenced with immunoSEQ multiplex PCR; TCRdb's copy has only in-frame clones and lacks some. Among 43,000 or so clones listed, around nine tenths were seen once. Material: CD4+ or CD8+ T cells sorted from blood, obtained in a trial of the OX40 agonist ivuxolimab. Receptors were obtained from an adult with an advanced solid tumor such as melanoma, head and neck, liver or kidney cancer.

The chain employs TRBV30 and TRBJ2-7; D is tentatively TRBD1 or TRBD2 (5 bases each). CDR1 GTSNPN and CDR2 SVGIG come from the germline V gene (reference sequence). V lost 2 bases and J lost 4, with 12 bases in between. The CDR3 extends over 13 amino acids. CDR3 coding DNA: TGTGCCTGGAGTACGGGACCCGGTTACGAGCAGTACTTC. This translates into CAWSTGPGYEQYF.

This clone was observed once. The CDR3 bases are TGTGCCAACCCAGCATTACAGGGCACCCCCTCCGGGGAGCTGTTTTTT. It yields the protein CANPALQGTPSGELFF. V usage is TRBV7-2 and J usage is TRBJ2-2; perhaps TRBD1 as D (6 bases). Deletions cut 10 bases from V and 6 bases from J, with 24 bases between. Germline values: CDR1 SGHTA, CDR2 FQGNSA. This CDR3 contains 16 residues.

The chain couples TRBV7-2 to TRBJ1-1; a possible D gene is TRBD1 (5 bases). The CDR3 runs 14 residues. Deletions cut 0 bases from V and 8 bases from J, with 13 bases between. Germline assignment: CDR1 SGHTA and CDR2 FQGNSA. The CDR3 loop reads CASSLASRAREAFF. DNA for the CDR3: TGTGCCAGCAGCTTAGCGAGCAGGGCGAGGGAAGCTTTCTTT.

The CDR3 nucleotides read TGTGCCAGCAGTCCGCAACATCGGGCCGGGGAGCTGTTTTTT. Its protein product is CASSPQHRAGELFF. The chain links TRBV28 to TRBJ2-2; D unclear. Germline loops: CDR1 MDHEN, CDR2 SYDVKM. This CDR3 is 14 amino acids long. The V gene lost 5 bases and the J gene lost 6 bases, with 13 bases spanning the gap.

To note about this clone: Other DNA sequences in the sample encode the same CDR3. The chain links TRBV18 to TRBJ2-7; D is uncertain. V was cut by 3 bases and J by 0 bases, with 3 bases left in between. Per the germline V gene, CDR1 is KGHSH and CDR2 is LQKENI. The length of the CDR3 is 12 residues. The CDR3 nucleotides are TGTGCCAGCTCACCGTCCTCCTACGAGCAGTACTTC. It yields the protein CASSPSSYEQYF.

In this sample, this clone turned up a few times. The CDR3 region is CASSHQGAQYF. In DNA form, the CDR3 reads TGTGCCAGCAGTCACCAGGGGGCGCAGTACTTC. The chain has TRBV6-6 and TRBJ2-7; 8 bases agree with TRBD1. The trim removed 5 bases at V and 9 bases at J, leaving 3 bases unmatched. The CDR3 has 11 residues. The germline V gene encodes CDR1 MNHNY and CDR2 SVGAGI (reference sequence).

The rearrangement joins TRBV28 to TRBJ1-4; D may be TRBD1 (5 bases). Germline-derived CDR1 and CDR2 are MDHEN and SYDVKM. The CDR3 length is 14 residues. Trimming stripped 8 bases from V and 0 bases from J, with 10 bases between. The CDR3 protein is CASAVGATNEKLFF. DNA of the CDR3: TGTGCCAGCGCGGTAGGGGCAACTAATGAAAAACTGTTTTTT.

CDR3 coding DNA: TGCGCCAGCAGCCGACAGGGTACTAGCGGGCTGAATGAGCAGTTCTTC. Amino acids: CASSRQGTSGLNEQFF. The chain links TRBV5-1 to TRBJ2-1, with 9 bases that match TRBD2. Trimming removed 4 bases from V and 7 bases from J; junction bases left unmatched: 12. The CDR3 runs to 16 residues. The germline V gene encodes CDR1 SGHRS and CDR2 YFSETQ.

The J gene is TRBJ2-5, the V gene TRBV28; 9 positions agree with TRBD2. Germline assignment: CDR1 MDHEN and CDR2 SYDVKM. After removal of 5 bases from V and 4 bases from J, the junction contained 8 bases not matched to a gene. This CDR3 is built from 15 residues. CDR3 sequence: CASSPPTSGGETQYF. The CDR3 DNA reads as TGTGCCAGCAGTCCCCCGACTAGCGGTGGAGAGACCCAGTACTTC.

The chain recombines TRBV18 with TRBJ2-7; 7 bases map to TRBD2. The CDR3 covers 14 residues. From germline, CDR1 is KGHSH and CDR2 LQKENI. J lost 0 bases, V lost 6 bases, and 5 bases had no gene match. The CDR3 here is CASSFAGDSYEQYF. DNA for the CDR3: TGTGCCAGCTCCTTCGCGGGGGACTCCTACGAGCAGTACTTC.

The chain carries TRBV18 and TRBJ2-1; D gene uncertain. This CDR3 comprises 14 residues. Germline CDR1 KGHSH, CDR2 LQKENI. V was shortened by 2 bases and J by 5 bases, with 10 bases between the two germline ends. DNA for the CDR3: TGTGCCAGCTCACCATACGAAAGGCACAATGAGCAGTTCTTC. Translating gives CASSPYERHNEQFF.

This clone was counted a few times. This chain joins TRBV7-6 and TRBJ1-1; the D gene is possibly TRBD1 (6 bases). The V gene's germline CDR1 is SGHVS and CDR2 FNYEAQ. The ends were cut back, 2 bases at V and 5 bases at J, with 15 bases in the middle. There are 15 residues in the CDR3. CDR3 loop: CASSLRGRGVTEAFF. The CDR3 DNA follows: TGTGCCAGCAGCTTAAGGGGCAGGGGTGTGACTGAAGCTTTCTTT.

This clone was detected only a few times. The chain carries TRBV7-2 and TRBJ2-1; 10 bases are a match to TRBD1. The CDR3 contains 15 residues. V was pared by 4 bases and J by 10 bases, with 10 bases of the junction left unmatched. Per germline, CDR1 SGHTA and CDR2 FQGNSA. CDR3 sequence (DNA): TGTGCCAGCAGCTCCACCGGGACAGGGGTGCGGGAGCAGTTCTTC. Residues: CASSSTGTGVREQFF.

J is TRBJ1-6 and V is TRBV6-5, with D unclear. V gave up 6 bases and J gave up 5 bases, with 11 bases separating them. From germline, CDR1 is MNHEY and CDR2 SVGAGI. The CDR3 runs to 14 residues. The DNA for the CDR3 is TGTGCCAGCAGCAGGACCGGGGATAATTCACCCCTCCACTTT. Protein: CASSRTGDNSPLHF.

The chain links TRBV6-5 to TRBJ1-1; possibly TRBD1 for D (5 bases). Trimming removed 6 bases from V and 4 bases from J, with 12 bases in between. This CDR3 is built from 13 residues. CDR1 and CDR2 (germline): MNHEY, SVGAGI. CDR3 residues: CASSRTIGTEAFF. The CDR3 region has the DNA TGTGCCAGCAGCCGGACAATCGGCACTGAAGCTTTCTTT.

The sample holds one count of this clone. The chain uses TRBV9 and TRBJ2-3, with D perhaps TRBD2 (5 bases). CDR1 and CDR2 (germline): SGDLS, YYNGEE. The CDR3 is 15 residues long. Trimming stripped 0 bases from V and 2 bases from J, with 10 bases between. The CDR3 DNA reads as TGTGCCAGCAGCGTAGACCTGAGGGCCACAGATACGCAGTATTTT. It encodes CASSVDLRATDTQYF.

In DNA form, the CDR3 reads TGTGCCAGCTCACCTGGAGCCGGGGAGAACACTGAAGCTTTCTTT. Protein sequence: CASSPGAGENTEAFF. The chain recombines TRBV18 with TRBJ1-1; the D is unclear. V was shortened by 3 bases and J by 1 base, with 12 bases between the two germline ends. CDR1 KGHSH and CDR2 LQKENI come from the germline V gene. The CDR3 totals 15 residues.

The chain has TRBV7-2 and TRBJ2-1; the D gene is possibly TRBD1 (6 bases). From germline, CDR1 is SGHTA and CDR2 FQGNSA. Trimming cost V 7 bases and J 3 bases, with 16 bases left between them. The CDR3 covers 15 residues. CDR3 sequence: CASTVSGTNYNEQFF. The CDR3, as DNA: TGTGCCAGCACCGTGTCCGGGACAAACTACAATGAGCAGTTCTTC.

CDR3 region: CASKAGETQYF. CDR3 DNA: TGCGCCAGCAAGGCGGGAGAGACCCAGTACTTC. This chain uses TRBV5-1 with TRBJ2-5; TRBD2 might be the D (5 bases). CDR3 length equals 11 residues. Germline CDR1 reads SGHRS; CDR2 reads YFSETQ. Trimming cost V 6 bases and J 4 bases, with 7 bases left between them.

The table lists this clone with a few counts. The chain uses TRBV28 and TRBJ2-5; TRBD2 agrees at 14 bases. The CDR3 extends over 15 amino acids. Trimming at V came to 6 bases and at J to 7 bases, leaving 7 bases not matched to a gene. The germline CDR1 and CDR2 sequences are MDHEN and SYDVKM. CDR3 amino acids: CASSPGLAGVGTQYF. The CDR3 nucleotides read TGTGCCAGCAGCCCGGGACTAGCGGGAGTAGGGACCCAGTACTTC. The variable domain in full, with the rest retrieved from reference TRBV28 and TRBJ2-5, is DVKVTQSSRYLVKRTGEKVFLECVQDMDHENMFWYRQDPGLGLRLIYFSYDVKMKEKGDIPEGYSVSREKKERFSLILESASTNQTSMYLCASSPGLAGVGTQYFGPGTRLLVL.

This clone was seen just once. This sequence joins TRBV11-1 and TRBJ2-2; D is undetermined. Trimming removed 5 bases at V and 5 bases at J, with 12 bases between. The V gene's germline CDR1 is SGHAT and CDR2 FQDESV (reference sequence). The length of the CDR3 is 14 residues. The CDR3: CASSPQRSTGELFF. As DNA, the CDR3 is TGTGCCAGCAGCCCTCAGAGGAGTACCGGGGAGCTGTTTTTT.

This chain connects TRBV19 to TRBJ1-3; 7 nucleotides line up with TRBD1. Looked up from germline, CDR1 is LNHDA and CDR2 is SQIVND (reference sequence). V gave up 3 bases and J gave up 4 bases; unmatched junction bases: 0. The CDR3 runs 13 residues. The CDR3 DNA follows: TGTGCCAGTAGTATGACAGGGGGAAACACCATATATTTT. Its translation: CASSMTGGNTIYF.

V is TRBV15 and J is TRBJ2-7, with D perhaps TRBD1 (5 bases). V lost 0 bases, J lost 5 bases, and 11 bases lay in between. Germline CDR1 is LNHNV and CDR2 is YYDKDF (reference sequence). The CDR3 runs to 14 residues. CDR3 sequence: CATSRDGGANEQYF. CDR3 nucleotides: TGTGCCACCAGCAGAGATGGTGGGGCCAACGAGCAGTACTTC.

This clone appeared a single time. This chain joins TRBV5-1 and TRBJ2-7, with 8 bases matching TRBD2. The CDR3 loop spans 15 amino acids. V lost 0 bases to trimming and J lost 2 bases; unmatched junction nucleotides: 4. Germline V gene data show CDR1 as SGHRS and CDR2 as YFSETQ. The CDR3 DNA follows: TGCGCCAGCAGCTTGGGAAGCGGGAGTGCCTACGAGCAGTACTTC. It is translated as CASSLGSGSAYEQYF.

CDR3 amino acids: CAISELSETSPLHF. The CDR3 DNA reads TGTGCCATCAGTGAGTTGAGCGAGACTTCACCCCTCCACTTT. The J gene is TRBJ1-6, the V gene TRBV10-3, with D hard to call. CDR3 length: 14 amino acids. Germline CDR1 is ENHRY and CDR2 is SYGVKD. The germline V and J ends were trimmed by 1 base and 9 bases, with 10 bases remaining between them.

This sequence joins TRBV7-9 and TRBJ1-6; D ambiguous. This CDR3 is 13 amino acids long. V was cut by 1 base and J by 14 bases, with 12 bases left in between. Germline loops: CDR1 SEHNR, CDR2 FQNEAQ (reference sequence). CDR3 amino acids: CASSLERVETLHF. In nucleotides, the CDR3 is TGTGCCAGCAGCTTAGAGCGGGTTGAGACCCTCCACTTT.

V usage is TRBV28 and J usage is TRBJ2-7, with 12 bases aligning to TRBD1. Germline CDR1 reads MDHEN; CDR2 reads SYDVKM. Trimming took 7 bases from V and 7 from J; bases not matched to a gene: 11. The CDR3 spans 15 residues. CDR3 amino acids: CASTSRDRGPREQYF. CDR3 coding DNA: TGTGCCAGCACCAGTAGGGACAGGGGGCCGAGGGAGCAGTACTTC. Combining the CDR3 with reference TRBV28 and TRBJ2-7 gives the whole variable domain DVKVTQSSRYLVKRTGEKVFLECVQDMDHENMFWYRQDPGLGLRLIYFSYDVKMKEKGDIPEGYSVSREKKERFSLILESASTNQTSMYLCASTSRDRGPREQYFGPGTRLTVT.

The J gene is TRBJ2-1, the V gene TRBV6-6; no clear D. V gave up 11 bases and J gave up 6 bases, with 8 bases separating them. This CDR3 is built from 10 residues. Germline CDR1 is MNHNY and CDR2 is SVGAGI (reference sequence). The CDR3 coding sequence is TGTGCCGCTAGTAGCAATGAGCAGTTCTTC. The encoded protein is CAASSNEQFF.

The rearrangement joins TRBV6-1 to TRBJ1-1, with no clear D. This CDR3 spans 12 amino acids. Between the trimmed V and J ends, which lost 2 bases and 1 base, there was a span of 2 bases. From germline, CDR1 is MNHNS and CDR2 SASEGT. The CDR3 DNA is TGTGCCAGCAGTGAACGGAACACTGAAGCTTTCTTT. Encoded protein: CASSERNTEAFF.